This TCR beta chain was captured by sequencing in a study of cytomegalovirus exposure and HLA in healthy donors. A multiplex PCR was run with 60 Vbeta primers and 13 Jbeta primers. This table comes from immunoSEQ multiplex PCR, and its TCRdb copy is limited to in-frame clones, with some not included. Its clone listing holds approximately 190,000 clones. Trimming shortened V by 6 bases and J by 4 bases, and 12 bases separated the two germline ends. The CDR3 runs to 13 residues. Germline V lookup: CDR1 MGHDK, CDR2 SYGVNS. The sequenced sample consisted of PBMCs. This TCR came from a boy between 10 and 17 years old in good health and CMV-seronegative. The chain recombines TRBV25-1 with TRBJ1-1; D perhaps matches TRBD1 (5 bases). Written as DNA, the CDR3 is TGTGCCAGCAGGGGGCCTCTCGGCACTGAAGCTTTCTTT. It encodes CASRGPLGTEAFF.